Listed here are 9 T cell receptor beta chains from one sample, sequenced in a study of T cell responses to AZD1222 COVID-19 vaccine. The assay was immunoSEQ multiplex PCR, and TCRdb's table has in-frame clones only and misses some. The sample has 150,000 or so clones; roughly nine tenths are singletons. Here the sequenced sample was peripheral blood, taken on day 0 of AZD1222 vaccination. The receptors stem from an adult in good health.

This clone was recorded once. The chain has TRBV18 and TRBJ1-4, with D perhaps TRBD1 (6 bases). Trimming left V 3 bases short and J 7 bases short, with 12 bases between. Germline CDR1 KGHSH, CDR2 LQKENI. This CDR3 is 14 amino acids long. The CDR3 loop is CASSPRGASEKLFF. The CDR3 nucleotides read TGTGCCAGCTCACCGAGGGGGGCAAGTGAAAAACTGTTTTTT. The whole variable domain, filled in from reference TRBV18 and TRBJ1-4, reads NAGVMQNPRHLVRRRGQEARLRCSPMKGHSHVYWYRQLPEEGLKFMVYLQKENIIDESGMPKERFSAEFPKEGPSILRIQQVVRGDSAAYFCASSPRGASEKLFFGSGTQLSVL.

The chain combines TRBV5-3 with TRBJ2-5, with 11 nucleotides matching TRBD2. TRBV5-3 is flagged as an ORF with uncertain function. V dropped 2 bases and J dropped 3; count of bases not matched to a gene: 3. CDR3 length equals 15 residues. The DNA for the CDR3 is TGTGCCAGAAGCTTTAGCGGGAGGGCGGAAGAGACCCAGTACTTC. Translated: CARSFSGRAEETQYF.

The chain links TRBV6-5 to TRBJ1-1; tentative D call: TRBD1 (5 bases). Germline V CDR1 and CDR2: MNHEY, SVGAGI. CDR3 length: 15 residues. The V and J ends lost 0 bases and 6 bases respectively, with 14 bases between them. This CDR3 is CASSYSQGGFAEAFF. In nucleotides, the CDR3 is TGTGCCAGCAGTTACTCGCAGGGAGGGTTCGCTGAAGCTTTCTTT.

The chain is built from TRBV29-1 and TRBJ1-1, with D possibly matching TRBD1 (6 bases). The V gene's germline CDR1 is SQVTM and CDR2 ANQGSEA. V lost 5 bases, J lost 1 base, and 14 bases lay in between. This CDR3 is built from 14 residues. CDR3 region: CSVSGWGANTEAFF. In DNA form, the CDR3 reads TGCAGCGTTTCAGGGTGGGGGGCGAACACTGAAGCTTTCTTT.

The rearrangement joins TRBV6-6 to TRBJ2-7; D possibly corresponds to TRBD2 (5 bases). This CDR3 is built from 12 residues. The germline V gene encodes CDR1 MNHNY and CDR2 SVGAGI (reference sequence). Trimming stripped 6 bases from V and 1 base from J, with 7 bases between. This CDR3 reads CASSRGSYEQYF. The CDR3 nucleotides read TGTGCCAGCAGCCGGGGATCCTACGAGCAGTACTTC.

The chain links TRBV5-6 to TRBJ1-2, with D unresolved. Germline V lookup: CDR1 SGHDT, CDR2 YYEEEE. Trimming took off 0 bases at V and 3 bases at J, with 18 bases between the two ends. The CDR3 extends over 17 amino acids. The CDR3 sequence: CASSLGPGRRSYYGYTF. The DNA for the CDR3 is TGTGCCAGCAGCTTGGGTCCCGGGCGCAGGTCCTACTATGGCTACACCTTC.

This chain connects TRBV7-8 to TRBJ1-5; tentatively, D is TRBD1 (5 bases). This CDR3 spans 16 amino acids. Germline values: CDR1 SGHVS, CDR2 FQNEAQ. Trimming pared 3 bases from V and 1 base from J, leaving 13 bases between. The CDR3 loop reads CASSFGSGISNQPQHF. Written as DNA, the CDR3 is TGTGCCAGCAGCTTTGGTTCAGGGATCAGCAATCAGCCCCAGCATTTT. Full variable domain (outside the CDR3, taken from reference TRBV7-8 and TRBJ1-5): GAGVSQSPRYKVAKRGQDVALRCDPISGHVSLFWYQQALGQGPEFLTYFQNEAQLDKSGLPSDRFFAERPEGSVSTLKIQRTQQEDSAVYLCASSFGSGISNQPQHFGDGTRLSIL.

This clone occurred once. The V call is TRBV10-1, the J call TRBJ1-1, with D tentatively TRBD1 (5 bases). CDR3 length equals 13 residues. Germline CDR1 WNHNN, CDR2 SYGVQD (reference sequence). V gave up 8 bases and J gave up 4 bases, with 14 bases separating them. The CDR3 reads CASPTVYLTEAFF. CDR3 nucleotide sequence: TGCGCCAGCCCGACAGTGTATCTCACTGAAGCTTTCTTT.

The chain recombines TRBV5-1 with TRBJ2-1; D may correspond to TRBD1 or TRBD2 (5 bases each). In germline, CDR1 is SGHRS, CDR2 YFSETQ. V lost 4 bases to trimming and J lost 4 bases, with 15 bases between them. The CDR3 extends over 15 amino acids. In nucleotides, the CDR3 is TGCGCCAGCAGCCCCCGGGACGGCCAATACAATGAGCAGTTCTTC. Its protein product is CASSPRDGQYNEQFF. Full variable domain (outside the CDR3, taken from reference TRBV5-1 and TRBJ2-1): KAGVTQTPRYLIKTRGQQVTLSCSPISGHRSVSWYQQTPGQGLQFLFEYFSETQRNKGNFPGRFSGRQFSNSRSEMNVSTLELGDSALYLCASSPRDGQYNEQFFGPGTRLTVL.